Reported below is one T cell receptor beta chain. What it binds is unknown. The sample belongs to a study of T-cell memory formation after mild COVID-19. The study's findings and limits: There was a balanced CD4/CD8 profile in clones contracting day 15 to 85, and later expanders leaned CD4+.

TCRdb re-derived calls from the 5' RACE reads in MiXCR, one entry per CDR3 protein. The sample includes roughly 200,000 distinct CDR3 sequences, roughly 10% seen only once; the top ten take 3.5%. The germline CDR1 and CDR2 sequences are MGHDK and SYGVNS. Germline trimming cut 6 bases from V and 4 bases from J; bases unmatched to any gene: 6. CDR3 size: 14 residues. The rearrangement links TRBV25-1 to TRBJ2-3; 8 bases are a match to TRBD1. Sequencing used PBMCs or a T cell subset sorted from them (not recorded which). The sequence was obtained from a man aged 18 to 29 who had mild COVID-19 (a few samples of this study predate the infection). Cell type and time point are not known. CDR3 sequence: CASSRQGAPDTQYF. CDR3 DNA: TGTGCCAGCAGCCGGCAGGGGGCCCCAGATACGCAGTATTTT.